This passage covers 15 T cell receptor beta chains from one sample sequenced in a study of Ad26.COV2.S vaccination and SARS-CoV-2 variants. The sample's treatment: about 20 received Ad26.COV2.S at low or high dose, single or two shots; 5 received placebo; per-sample allocation not given. Sample collection was performed on day 63 after the first vaccine or placebo injection. This table comes from immunoSEQ multiplex PCR, and its TCRdb copy is limited to in-frame clones, with some not included. The sample has 300,000 to 350,000 clones; 85% are singletons. Source: peripheral blood, taken in a trial of Ad26.COV2.S vaccine versus placebo. The receptors derive from a person aged 18-60 years who received the Ad26.COV2.S COVID-19 vaccine or a placebo.

This clone came up a few times. The chain links TRBV6-6 to TRBJ1-5, with D unclear. Trimming removed 2 bases from V and 5 bases from J, with 7 bases in between. The CDR3 is made up of 13 amino acids. The V gene's germline CDR1 is MNHNY and CDR2 SVGAGI (reference sequence). The CDR3 DNA sequence: TGTGCCAGCAGTTACAATGGGGATCAGCCCCAGCATTTT. This translates into CASSYNGDQPQHF.

CDR3 sequence (DNA): TGTGCCGCAAGGGGGGCAGGAGCCTTCAATGAGCAGTTCTTC. It codes for CAARGAGAFNEQFF. The gene calls are TRBV3-1 (or the pseudogene TRBV3-2) and TRBJ2-1; D may be TRBD1 or TRBD2 (6 bases each). Germline V CDR1 and CDR2: LGHDT, YNNKEL (reference sequence). V gave up 11 bases and J gave up 6 bases, with 20 bases separating them. The CDR3 has 14 amino acids.

The chain joins TRBV29-1 to TRBJ2-7, with a weak D call TRBD1 (6 bases). V gave up 1 base and J gave up 2 bases, with 15 bases separating them. The length of the CDR3 is 15 residues. Germline V gene data show CDR1 as SQVTM and CDR2 as ANQGSEA. The CDR3 here is CSVEGSGTFPYEQYF. The CDR3 DNA reads TGCAGCGTTGAAGGTTCTGGGACATTCCCCTACGAGCAGTACTTC.

V usage is TRBV5-5 and J usage is TRBJ2-7; 8 nucleotides agree with TRBD1. The CDR3 totals 15 residues. Germline CDR1 and CDR2: SGHKS and YYEKEE (reference sequence). J gave up 5 bases and V 5 bases, and 12 bases lay outside the gene matches. CDR3 nucleotide sequence: TGTGCCAGCAGGGAGCAAGGACAGGGCTTGAACGAGCAGTACTTC. This gives the protein CASREQGQGLNEQYF.

This clone ranks as medium-sized (0.01 to 0.1%). The gene calls are TRBV14 and TRBJ2-2; TRBD1 matches at 10 bases. The ends lost 4 bases at V and 5 bases at J; junction bases unmatched: 19. This CDR3 comprises 20 residues. Germline lookup yields CDR1 SGHDN and CDR2 FVKESK. CDR3 protein: CASSPSLAGKTGGFTGELFF. The CDR3 nucleotides are TGTGCCAGCAGCCCTTCCCTCGCCGGGAAGACAGGGGGCTTTACCGGGGAGCTGTTTTTT.

CDR3 sequence reads: CASSWGGGLVELFF. The DNA for the CDR3 is TGTGCCAGCAGCTGGGGGGGCGGGTTAGTGGAGCTGTTTTTT. The chain links TRBV11-2 to TRBJ2-2; weak D call: TRBD2 (7 bases). V was clipped by 4 bases and J by 10 bases, with 16 bases between them. This CDR3 comprises 14 residues. Germline V lookup: CDR1 SGHAT, CDR2 FQNNGV. The whole variable domain, filled in from reference TRBV11-2 and TRBJ2-2, reads EAGVAQSPRYKIIEKRQSVAFWCNPISGHATLYWYQQILGQGPKLLIQFQNNGVVDDSQLPKDRFSAERLKGVDSTLKIQPAKLEDSAVYLCASSWGGGLVELFFGEGSRLTVL.

This chain links TRBV6-2 or TRBV6-3 with TRBJ2-6; TRBD1 agrees at 7 bases. This CDR3 is built from 17 residues. With V trimmed by 5 bases and J by 4 bases, 11 bases remained unmatched. CDR1 is MNHEY and CDR2 is SVGEGT in the germline V gene. The CDR3 region has the DNA TGTGCCAGCAGTCCCCTTACAGGGGCGGGCGGGGCCAACGTCCTGACTTTC. This codes for CASSPLTGAGGANVLTF.

V and J are TRBV10-3 and TRBJ1-3; TRBD1 aligns across 7 bases. Looked up from germline, CDR1 is ENHRY and CDR2 is SYGVKD. V dropped 4 bases and J dropped 1; count of bases not matched to a gene: 13. The CDR3 loop spans 18 amino acids. Here the CDR3 DNA reads TGTGCCATCAGTGGCCGGTTAGGGGGCACTCTGTCTGGAAACACCATATATTTT. Amino acids: CAISGRLGGTLSGNTIYF.

This chain uses TRBV27 with TRBJ1-1; 7 nucleotides align to TRBD1. The CDR3 runs 15 residues. V shed 3 bases, J shed 5 bases, and the junction held 9 bases outside the gene matches. Germline values: CDR1 MNHEY, CDR2 SMNVEV (reference sequence). The CDR3 is CASSLGPYRGTEAFF. CDR3 coding DNA: TGTGCCAGCAGTTTGGGGCCCTACAGGGGAACTGAAGCTTTCTTT.

This clone was detected once. The V gene is TRBV4-1, the J gene TRBJ2-5, with 7 bases identical to TRBD2. The CDR3 covers 15 residues. The V and J ends lost 0 bases and 2 bases, in that order; junction bases with no gene match: 3. Germline assignment: CDR1 MGHRA and CDR2 YSYEKL. In DNA form, the CDR3 reads TGCGCCAGCAGCCAAGAAATTAGCGGGCAAGAGACCCAGTACTTC. This translates into CASSQEISGQETQYF.

The chain combines TRBV30 with TRBJ1-2, with 7 nucleotides matching TRBD1. J was trimmed by 4 bases and V by 5 bases; bases with no gene match: 7. Germline CDR1 is GTSNPN and CDR2 is SVGIG (reference sequence). This CDR3 has 13 residues. The CDR3, as DNA: TGTGCCTGGCAGGACAGGTGGACCTATGGCTACACCTTC. Translated, it gives CAWQDRWTYGYTF.

This clone was counted a few times. The chain couples TRBV9 to TRBJ1-4; D is undetermined. The V gene lost 0 bases and the J gene lost 8 bases, with 14 bases spanning the gap. This CDR3 comprises 15 residues. The germline V gene has CDR1 SGDLS and CDR2 YYNGEE. CDR3 bases: TGTGCCAGCAGCGTAGAGAACGGGGTTGCGGAAAAACTGTTTTTT. This gives the protein CASSVENGVAEKLFF.

This chain connects TRBV5-1 to TRBJ1-1, with D possibly matching TRBD1 (6 bases). CDR1 is SGHRS and CDR2 is YFSETQ in the germline V gene. This CDR3 region has 15 residues. V gave up 0 bases and J gave up 4 bases, with 13 bases separating them. Here the CDR3 reads CASSLEAGVGTEAFF. CDR3 DNA sequence: TGCGCCAGCAGCTTGGAGGCAGGGGTGGGCACTGAAGCTTTCTTT.

Comments on this clone: This sample also contains other DNA sequences that code for the same CDR3. The chain is built from TRBV29-1 and TRBJ2-7; D is undetermined. Germline CDR1 and CDR2: SQVTM and ANQGSEA. This CDR3 contains 12 residues. The germline V and J ends were trimmed by 4 bases and 0 bases, with 7 bases remaining between them. CDR3 loop: CSVVVSSYEQYF. CDR3 sequence (DNA): TGCAGCGTTGTGGTCTCCTCCTACGAGCAGTACTTC.

As DNA, the CDR3 is TGTGCCAGCAGCTTACCTGGGACAGGCGGCCTGACCAACGAGGGCTACACCTTC. Protein sequence: CASSLPGTGGLTNEGYTF. The gene calls are TRBV5-6 and TRBJ1-2; 8 bases match TRBD1. CDR3 length: 18 amino acids. Germline values: CDR1 SGHDT, CDR2 YYEEEE. Trimming took 2 bases from V and 8 from J; bases not matched to a gene: 20.